This T cell receptor (beta chain) comes out of a study of blood T cell repertoires in COVID-19. TCRdb keeps only in-frame clones here, not all; method: immunoSEQ multiplex PCR. The table includes under 150,000 clones, roughly 84% detected once. Germline assignment: CDR1 SGHDT and CDR2 YYEEEE. Trimming cost V 2 bases and J 0 bases; bases outside gene matches: 5. The CDR3 consists of 16 residues. The sequenced sample consisted of PBMCs or T cells enriched from blood (not recorded which). The clonotype originates from a man aged 40-49 years with acute COVID-19. The chain links TRBV5-6 to TRBJ1-3; 7 bases match TRBD1. The CDR3 sequence is CASSFTGAASGNTIYF. The CDR3, as DNA: TGTGCCAGCAGCTTCACAGGGGCCGCCTCTGGAAACACCATATATTTT. Variable domain in full (rest from reference TRBV5-6 and TRBJ1-3): DAGVTQSPTHLIKTRGQQVTLRCSPKSGHDTVSWYQQALGQGPQFIFQYYEEEERQRGNFPDRFSGHQFPNYSSELNVNALLLGDSALYLCASSFTGAASGNTIYFGEGSWLTVV.